This TCR beta chain was obtained from a study of blood T cell repertoires in COVID-19. The J segment lost 3 bases and the V segment lost 5 bases, leaving 10 bases of the junction unmatched. The germline CDR1 and CDR2 sequences are SGHTA and FQGTGA. This CDR3 is built from 15 residues. Some clones are missing from TCRdb's copy, which holds only in-frame ones; the method was immunoSEQ multiplex PCR. The sample comprises some 21,000 clones, roughly 85% of which are singletons, and about 6.3% rests with the top ten. Input material: peripheral blood. The origin of this receptor is a human donor in a cohort sampled during active COVID-19. The chain links TRBV7-3 to TRBJ2-7; 7 bases agree with TRBD1. The CDR3 DNA reads TGTGCCAGCAGCGAGTACCGGGACAGCGGCTACGAGCAGTACTTC. Its translation: CASSEYRDSGYEQYF.